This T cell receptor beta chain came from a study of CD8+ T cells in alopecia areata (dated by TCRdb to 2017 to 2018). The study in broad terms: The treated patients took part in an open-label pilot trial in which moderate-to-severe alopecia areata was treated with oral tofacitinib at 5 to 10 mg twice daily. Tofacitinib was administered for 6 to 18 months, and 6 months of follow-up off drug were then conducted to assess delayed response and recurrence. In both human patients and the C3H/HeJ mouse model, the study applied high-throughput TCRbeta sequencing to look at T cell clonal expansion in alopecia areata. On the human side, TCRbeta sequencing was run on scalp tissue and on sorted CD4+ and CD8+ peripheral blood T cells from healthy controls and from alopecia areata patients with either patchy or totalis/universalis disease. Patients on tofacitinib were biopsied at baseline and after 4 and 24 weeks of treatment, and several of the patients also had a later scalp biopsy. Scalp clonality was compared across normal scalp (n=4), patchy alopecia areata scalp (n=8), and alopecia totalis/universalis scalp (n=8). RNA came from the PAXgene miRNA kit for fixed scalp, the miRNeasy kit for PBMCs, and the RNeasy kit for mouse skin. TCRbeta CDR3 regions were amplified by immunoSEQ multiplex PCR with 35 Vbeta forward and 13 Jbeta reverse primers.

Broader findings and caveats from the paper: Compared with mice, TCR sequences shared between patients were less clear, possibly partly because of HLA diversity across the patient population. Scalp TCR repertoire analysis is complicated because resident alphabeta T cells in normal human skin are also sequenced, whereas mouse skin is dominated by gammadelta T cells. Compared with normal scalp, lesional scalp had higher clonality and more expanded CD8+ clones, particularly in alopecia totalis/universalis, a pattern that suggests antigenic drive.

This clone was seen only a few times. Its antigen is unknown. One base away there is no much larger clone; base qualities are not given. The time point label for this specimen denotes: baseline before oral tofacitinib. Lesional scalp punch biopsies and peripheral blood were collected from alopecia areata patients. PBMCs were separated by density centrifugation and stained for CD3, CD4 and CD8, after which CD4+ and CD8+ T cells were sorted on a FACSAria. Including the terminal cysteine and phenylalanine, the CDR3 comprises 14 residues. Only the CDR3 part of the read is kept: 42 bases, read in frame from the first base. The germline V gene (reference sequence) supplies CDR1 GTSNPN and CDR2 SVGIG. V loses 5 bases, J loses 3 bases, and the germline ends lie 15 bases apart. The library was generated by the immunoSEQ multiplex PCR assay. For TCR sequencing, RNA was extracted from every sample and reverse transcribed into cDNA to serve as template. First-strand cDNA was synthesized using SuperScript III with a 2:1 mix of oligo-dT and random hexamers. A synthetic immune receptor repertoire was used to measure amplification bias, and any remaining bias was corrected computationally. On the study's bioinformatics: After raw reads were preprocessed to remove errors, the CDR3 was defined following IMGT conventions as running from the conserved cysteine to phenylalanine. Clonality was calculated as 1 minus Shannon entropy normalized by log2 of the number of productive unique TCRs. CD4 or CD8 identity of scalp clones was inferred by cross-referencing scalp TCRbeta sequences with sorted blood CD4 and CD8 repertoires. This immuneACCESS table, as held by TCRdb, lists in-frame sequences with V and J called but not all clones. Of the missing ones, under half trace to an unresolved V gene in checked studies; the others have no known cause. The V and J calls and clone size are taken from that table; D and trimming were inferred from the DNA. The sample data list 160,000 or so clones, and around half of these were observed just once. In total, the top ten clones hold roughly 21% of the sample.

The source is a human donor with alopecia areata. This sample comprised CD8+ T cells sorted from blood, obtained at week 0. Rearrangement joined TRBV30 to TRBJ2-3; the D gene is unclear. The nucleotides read TGTGCCTGGGATCTTGGCGGAGTGACAGATACGCAGTATTTT. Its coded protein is CAWDLGGVTDTQYF.